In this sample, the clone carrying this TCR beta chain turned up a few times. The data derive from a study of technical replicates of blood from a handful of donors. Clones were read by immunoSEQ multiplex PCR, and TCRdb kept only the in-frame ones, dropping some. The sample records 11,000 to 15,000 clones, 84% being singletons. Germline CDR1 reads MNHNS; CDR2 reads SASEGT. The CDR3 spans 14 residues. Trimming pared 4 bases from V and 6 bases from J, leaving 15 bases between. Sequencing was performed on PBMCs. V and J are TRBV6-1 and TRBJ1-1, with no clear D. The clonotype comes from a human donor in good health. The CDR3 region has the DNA TGTGCCAGCAGTGGGCTAATCTTCGGAGCTGAAGCTTTCTTT. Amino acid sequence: CASSGLIFGAEAFF.